The 9 T cell receptor beta chains presented below share a single source sample, sequenced in a study of T-cell memory formation after mild COVID-19. TCRdb itself ran the 5' RACE reads through MiXCR, one entry per CDR3 protein. The sample consists of over 400,000 distinct CDR3 sequences, about 25% of them appearing once. The sequencing input was PBMCs or a T cell subset sorted from them (not recorded which). These TCRs come from an adult woman who had mild COVID-19 (a few samples of this study predate the infection). Cell type and time point are not known.

This clonotype was detected only a few times. The J gene is TRBJ1-1, the V gene TRBV6-5; the D is unclear. Trimming left V 0 bases short and J 0 bases short, with 8 bases between. Per the germline V gene, CDR1 is MNHEY and CDR2 is SVGAGI. This CDR3 contains 15 residues. The CDR3 spells CASSYSGRMNTEAFF. In DNA form, the CDR3 reads TGTGCCAGCAGTTACTCGGGCAGGATGAACACTGAAGCTTTCTTT.

This clonotype was detected only a few times. The rearrangement joins TRBV6-4 to TRBJ2-1; tentatively, D is TRBD1 (5 bases). The germline V and J ends were trimmed by 3 bases and 6 bases, with 12 bases remaining between them. The CDR3 has 14 amino acids. The V gene's germline CDR1 is MRHNA and CDR2 SNTAGT. CDR3 sequence: CASSETVGANEQFF. The DNA for the CDR3 is TGTGCCAGCAGTGAGACAGTGGGTGCCAATGAGCAGTTCTTC.

V and J are TRBV5-5 and TRBJ2-1; D remains unclear. Germline V CDR1 and CDR2: SGHKS, YYEKEE (reference sequence). The CDR3 extends over 12 amino acids. The ends were cut back, 1 base at V and 12 bases at J, with 11 bases in the middle. In nucleotides, the CDR3 is TGTGCCAGCAGCTTGTTGTTCGCGGTGCAGTTCTTC. Protein sequence: CASSLLFAVQFF.

The chain combines TRBV7-3 with TRBJ1-2; D gene unclear. CDR1 and CDR2 (germline): SGHTA, FQGTGA. The V gene lost 0 bases and the J gene lost 6 bases, with 17 bases spanning the gap. The CDR3 extends over 16 amino acids. The CDR3 reads CASSLTGIPAGNGYTF. The DNA of the CDR3 is TGTGCCAGCAGCTTAACGGGTATCCCCGCGGGCAATGGCTACACCTTC.

This clonotype was seen a handful of times. The chain carries TRBV7-9 and TRBJ1-2, with D perhaps matching TRBD1 (6 bases). This CDR3 comprises 11 residues. CDR1 is SEHNR and CDR2 is FQNEAQ in the germline V gene (reference sequence). Trimming cost V 6 bases and J 8 bases, with 10 bases left between them. The CDR3 bases are TGTGCCAGCAGGGAAGACAGGGGCTACACCTTC. It yields the protein CASREDRGYTF.

The chain links TRBV6-5 to TRBJ2-7; TRBD2 might be the D (5 bases). Germline CDR1 MNHEY, CDR2 SVGAGI. Trimming left V 2 bases short and J 0 bases short, with 11 bases between. The length of the CDR3 is 15 residues. DNA of the CDR3: TGTGCCAGCAGTTACCAGCCGGGGTACTCCTACGAGCAGTACTTC. This translates into CASSYQPGYSYEQYF.

This clonotype appeared a few times. DNA of the CDR3: TGTGCCACCAGCAGCGACAGGGGGATCACCGGGGAGCTGTTTTTT. Protein product: CATSSDRGITGELFF. The J gene is TRBJ2-2, the V gene TRBV15; 9 bases agree with TRBD1. The CDR3 sequence is 15 residues long. In germline, CDR1 is LNHNV, CDR2 YYDKDF (reference sequence). The trim removed 3 bases at V and 4 bases at J, leaving 3 bases unmatched.

The rearrangement joins TRBV12-3 or TRBV12-4 to TRBJ2-5; D unclear. CDR3 length: 14 amino acids. Trimming shortened V by 5 bases and J by 5 bases, and 15 bases separated the two germline ends. DNA for the CDR3: TGTGCCAGCAGTCTGACACCCAAGTGGGAGACCCAGTACTTC. This gives the protein CASSLTPKWETQYF.

A few counts support this clonotype. The V and J genes are TRBV9 and TRBJ1-1; D not certain. V shed 3 bases and J shed 7 bases, with 13 bases lying between them. The CDR3 is 13 amino acids. Germline V lookup: CDR1 SGDLS, CDR2 YYNGEE. CDR3 nucleotide sequence: TGTGCCAGCAGCGCCCGACCAGGAAATGAAGCTTTCTTT. Protein: CASSARPGNEAFF.